These T cell receptor beta chains were read from a single sample in a study of T cell changes during pregnancy in multiple sclerosis. Sequenced by immunoSEQ multiplex PCR; TCRdb stores in-frame clones only, minus some. The table has 30,000 to 35,000 clones, about nine tenths seen once. Sequences were derived from CD8+ T cells from peripheral blood mononuclear cells, sampled in the first trimester of pregnancy. The receptors here all came from a female donor with multiple sclerosis, enrolled in a pregnancy study. Each CDR3 is given with its conserved first and last residue. The D gene is left open where the match is weak. Clone size, where shown, is once, few, many, or a class for clones that have expanded.

d_call	clone_size	v_call	j_call	cdr3_aa	cdr3_nt
TRBD1	NA	TRBV5-6	TRBJ1-5	CASSSGTAPYSNQPQHF	TGTGCCAGCAGCTCGGGGACAGCTCCTTATAGCAATCAGCCCCAGCATTTT
NA	NA	TRBV5-4	TRBJ2-5	CASSLRGQETQYF	TGTGCCAGCAGCTTGAGAGGGCAAGAGACCCAGTACTTC
TRBD2	NA	TRBV27	TRBJ2-1	CASSLWALAGGPPLNNEQFF	TGTGCCAGCAGTTTATGGGCCCTAGCGGGAGGGCCTCCACTTAACAATGAGCAGTTCTTC
NA	NA	TRBV28	TRBJ2-1	CASSFEIGGVTDEQFF	TGTGCCAGCAGTTTCGAAATCGGGGGAGTAACAGATGAGCAGTTCTTC
NA	NA	TRBV29-1	TRBJ2-7	CSVEDRGSYEQYF	TGCAGCGTTGAAGACAGGGGATCCTACGAGCAGTACTTC
NA	once	TRBV7-8	TRBJ2-3	CASSLGGKPDTQYF	TGTGCCAGCAGCTTAGGAGGGAAGCCGGATACGCAGTATTTT
TRBD1	NA	TRBV6-5	TRBJ2-7	CASRYGQGGYEQYF	TGTGCCAGCAGATACGGACAGGGGGGCTACGAGCAGTACTTC
TRBD1	NA	TRBV27	TRBJ1-5	CASSSVPGQGDQPQHF	TGTGCCAGCAGTTCGGTCCCGGGACAGGGGGATCAGCCCCAGCATTTT
TRBD1	NA	TRBV15	TRBJ2-7	CATSRDRGHEQYF	TGTGCCACCAGCAGGGACAGGGGCCACGAGCAGTACTTC
TRBD2	NA	TRBV2	TRBJ2-3	CASSEELAGTTDTQYF	TGTGCCAGCAGTGAAGAGCTAGCGGGAACCACAGATACGCAGTATTTT
TRBD1	NA	TRBV7-6	TRBJ1-1	CASSYLTGDFEAFF	TGTGCCAGCAGCTATCTGACAGGGGACTTTGAAGCTTTCTTT
NA	NA	TRBV27	TRBJ2-1	CASSLSSYNEQFF	TGTGCCAGCAGTTTGAGCTCCTACAATGAGCAGTTCTTC
TRBD1	NA	TRBV27	TRBJ2-5	CASSPRRGPRETQYF	TGTGCCAGCAGTCCCCGCAGGGGGCCGAGGGAGACCCAGTACTTC
TRBD1	NA	TRBV10-3	TRBJ2-3	CAISPNTSDRGGDTQYF	TGTGCCATCAGCCCTAACACATCCGACAGGGGAGGAGATACGCAGTATTTT
NA	NA	TRBV2	TRBJ2-1	CASREKLEQFF	TGTGCCAGCAGGGAAAAACTGGAGCAGTTCTTC
TRBD2	NA	TRBV19	TRBJ2-7	CASSITSGTYEQYF	TGTGCCAGTAGTATCACTAGCGGTACCTACGAGCAGTACTTC
NA	NA	TRBV7-2	TRBJ2-7	CASSPSYGVLAYF	TGTGCCAGCAGCCCGTCCTACGGGGTTTTGGCGTACTTC
TRBD1	NA	TRBV30	TRBJ1-2	CAGTDRGVGGYTF	TGTGCCGGGACCGACAGGGGTGTAGGAGGCTACACCTTC
NA	few	TRBV5-1	TRBJ1-1	CASSLSLNTEAFF	TGCGCCAGCAGCTTGTCCTTGAACACTGAAGCTTTCTTT
NA	once	TRBV7-9	TRBJ2-7	CASSLPRDEQYF	TGTGCCAGCAGCCTGCCCAGGGACGAGCAGTACTTC
TRBD1	NA	TRBV29-1	TRBJ2-1	CSVEGEAGTGRFF	TGCAGCGTTGAAGGTGAGGCCGGGACAGGACGGTTCTTC
NA	once	TRBV28	TRBJ2-5	CASGPTGEGGETQYF	TGTGCCAGCGGCCCCACTGGCGAGGGGGGGGAGACCCAGTACTTC
NA	NA	TRBV19	TRBJ2-7	CASSIAGYYEQYF	TGTGCCAGTAGTATAGCGGGATACTACGAGCAGTACTTC
TRBD1	NA	TRBV5-5	TRBJ1-1	CASSWTGWGAFF	TGTGCCAGCAGCTGGACAGGTTGGGGGGCTTTCTTT
TRBD1	once	TRBV27	TRBJ2-7	CASSKTGGGSYEQYF	TGTGCCAGCAGTAAGACAGGGGGGGGGTCCTACGAGCAGTACTTC
NA	NA	TRBV7-6	TRBJ1-5	CASSSDSGGNQPQHF	TGTGCCAGCAGCTCAGACAGCGGGGGCAATCAGCCCCAGCATTTT
NA	NA	TRBV7-9	TRBJ2-4	CASSGSPWDTKNIQYF	TGTGCCAGCAGCGGCTCTCCCTGGGACACTAAAAACATTCAGTACTTC
TRBD1	NA	TRBV7-6	TRBJ2-1	CASSLKGQLSSYNEQFF	TGTGCCAGCAGCTTAAAGGGACAGCTCAGCTCCTACAATGAGCAGTTCTTC
TRBD2	NA	TRBV6-5	TRBJ2-1	CASSYSTSGRAIQFF	TGTGCCAGCAGTTACTCGACTAGCGGGAGGGCCATCCAGTTCTTC
NA	NA	TRBV14	TRBJ2-7	CASSHNYEQYF	TGTGCCAGCAGCCACAATTACGAGCAGTACTTC
NA	NA	TRBV11-2	TRBJ2-2	CASSLALGAAGELFF	TGTGCCAGCAGCTTAGCCTTGGGTGCGGCCGGGGAGCTGTTTTTT
NA	once	TRBV10-2	TRBJ2-7	CASSESWGPYEQYF	TGCGCCAGCAGTGAGTCGTGGGGGCCCTACGAGCAGTACTTC
TRBD2	NA	TRBV4-2	TRBJ2-1	CASSQGLAGGQSYNEQFF	TGTGCCAGCAGCCAGGGACTAGCGGGAGGTCAGTCCTACAATGAGCAGTTCTTC
NA	NA	TRBV7-9	TRBJ2-5	CASSLVVSFQETQYF	TGTGCCAGCAGCTTAGTTGTTTCCTTCCAAGAGACCCAGTACTTC
NA	NA	TRBV15	TRBJ1-1	CATSTRERDLDTEAFF	TGTGCCACCAGCACCAGGGAAAGAGATCTGGACACTGAAGCTTTCTTT
NA	NA	TRBV10-3	TRBJ2-5	CAISDPTDVEETQYF	TGTGCCATCAGTGACCCGACAGACGTTGAAGAGACCCAGTACTTC
TRBD2	NA	TRBV27	TRBJ2-6	CASRRGWDSGANVLTF	TGTGCCAGCAGGCGGGGGTGGGACTCTGGGGCCAACGTCCTGACTTTC
NA	NA	TRBV19	TRBJ2-7	CATMEGTTYEQYF	TGTGCCACCATGGAGGGGACGACCTACGAGCAGTACTTC
NA	NA	TRBV19	TRBJ1-1	CASSGGWQDTEAFF	TGTGCCAGTAGTGGAGGGTGGCAGGACACTGAAGCTTTCTTT
TRBD2	NA	TRBV27	TRBJ2-1	CASSEGTSGYNEQFF	TGTGCCAGCTCCGAGGGGACTAGCGGTTACAATGAGCAGTTCTTC
NA	NA	TRBV27	TRBJ2-5	CASSYQGTQYF	TGTGCCAGCAGTTACCAGGGGACCCAGTACTTC
NA	few	TRBV7-8	TRBJ2-7	CASRGRAYEQYF	TGTGCCAGCAGGGGCAGAGCCTACGAGCAGTACTTC
TRBD2	once	TRBV4-1	TRBJ2-7	CASSQVQREGEQYF	TGCGCCAGCAGCCAAGTCCAGCGGGAGGGCGAGCAGTACTTC
NA	NA	TRBV6-5	TRBJ2-4	CASSFLSIQYF	TGTGCCAGCAGTTTCCTAAGCATTCAGTACTTC
TRBD2	NA	TRBV7-9	TRBJ2-7	CASSRPTSSSYEQYF	TGTGCCAGCAGCCGACCGACTAGCTCCAGCTACGAGCAGTACTTC
TRBD1	NA	TRBV15	TRBJ2-5	CATSRRTGGQETQYF	TGTGCCACCAGCCGGAGAACAGGGGGCCAAGAGACCCAGTACTTC
NA	NA	TRBV5-1	TRBJ1-1	CASSSQMNTEAFF	TGCGCCAGCAGCTCCCAGATGAACACTGAAGCTTTCTTT
TRBD1	NA	TRBV7-8	TRBJ2-3	CASSPGTGTTDTQYF	TGTGCCAGCAGCCCCGGGACAGGGACCACAGATACGCAGTATTTT
TRBD2	NA	TRBV27	TRBJ2-1	CASRRSGGGPGEQFF	TGTGCCAGCAGACGCTCGGGGGGAGGGCCCGGGGAGCAGTTCTTC
NA	NA	TRBV15	TRBJ2-7	CATSREGLTSYEQYF	TGTGCCACCAGCAGAGAGGGACTTACCTCCTACGAGCAGTACTTC
NA	few	TRBV6-1	TRBJ2-3	CASSERMAPDTQYF	TGTGCCAGCAGTGAAAGAATGGCCCCAGATACGCAGTATTTT
NA	NA	TRBV7-2	TRBJ1-1	CANSRSTGNTEAFF	TGTGCCAACAGCAGATCGACAGGAAACACTGAAGCTTTCTTT
TRBD2	NA	TRBV4-2	TRBJ2-3	CASSQVGGREKYF	TGTGCCAGCAGCCAAGTTGGCGGGAGGGAAAAGTATTTT